Detailed here is one T cell receptor (beta chain). Use of 60 Vbeta and 13 Jbeta primers characterized the PCR. The protocol was immunoSEQ multiplex PCR, while the TCRdb copy is restricted to in-frame clones and leaves out a portion. This table has some 200,000 clones, approximately 82% appearing once. The CDR3 sequence is 16 residues long. Trimming took off 5 bases at V and 4 bases at J, with 20 bases between the two ends. CDR1 is MNHEY and CDR2 is SMNVEV in the germline V gene (reference sequence). This specimen comes from a study of cytomegalovirus exposure and HLA in healthy donors. Sample: PBMCs. The TCR originated in a woman between 18 and 29 years old in good health and CMV-seronegative. The chain couples TRBV27 to TRBJ1-1; a weak D match, TRBD1 (6 bases). This chain's CDR3 is CASSPSRGDGPTEAFF. As DNA, the CDR3 is TGTGCCAGCAGTCCCTCCAGGGGTGACGGACCCACTGAAGCTTTCTTT.